The 22 T cell receptor beta chains below come from one sample, sequenced in a study of CD8+ T cells in alopecia areata (dated by TCRdb to the late 2010s). The library came from the immunoSEQ multiplex PCR assay. RNA was extracted from all samples and reverse transcribed into cDNA, which served as template for TCR sequencing. TCRdb provides this immuneACCESS table in a form limited to in-frame rearrangements. Some clones are lacking; in checked studies, under half of them reflect an unresolved V gene, and why the rest are absent is not known. The table for this sample lists more than 150,000 clones; roughly three fifths of them were counted only once. Approximately 3.4% of the sample is taken by the ten largest. The time point label of this sample denotes: about four weeks on oral tofacitinib. This specimen's treatment or condition label, per the study, means: oral pan-JAK inhibitor, 5-10 mg twice daily.

The specimen was CD4+ T cells sorted from blood, collected at week 4, from a patient treated with tofacitinib. The receptors shown here come from a human donor with alopecia areata.

This clone was picked up a small number of times. The gene calls are TRBV2 and TRBJ2-2; D could derive from TRBD1 or TRBD2 (5 bases each). V dropped 4 bases and J dropped 6 bases, with 9 bases sitting between them. The CDR3 has 13 amino acids. CDR1 SNHLY and CDR2 FYNNEI come from the germline V gene. CDR3 sequence: CASSAGTPGELFF. Written as DNA, the CDR3 is TGTGCCAGCAGTGCAGGGACGCCCGGGGAGCTGTTTTTT.

This clone has more than one count but fewer than ten. The chain employs TRBV5-1 and TRBJ1-5, with no clear D. Germline loops: CDR1 SGHRS, CDR2 YFSETQ. Trimming took 5 bases from V and 5 from J, leaving 17 bases between them. This CDR3 spans 15 amino acids. This CDR3 is CASSRVGGSDQPQHF. CDR3 in DNA: TGCGCCAGCAGTCGGGTAGGAGGGTCCGATCAGCCCCAGCATTTT.

The chain links TRBV11-2 to TRBJ1-2; D remains unclear. CDR1 and CDR2 from the germline V gene are SGHAT and FQNNGV. The V and J ends lost 4 bases and 14 bases respectively, with 14 bases between them. CDR3 length: 11 residues. CDR3 region: CASSSQSPGTF. The DNA of the CDR3 is TGTGCCAGCAGCTCTCAGAGCCCGGGTACCTTC.

This chain links TRBV6-5 with TRBJ2-5, with D tentatively TRBD2 (6 bases). V lost 8 bases, J lost 1 base, and 11 bases lay in between. There are 13 residues in the CDR3. The V gene's germline CDR1 is MNHEY and CDR2 SVGAGI. The CDR3 DNA follows: TGTGCCAGCGTGGGAGCGGGCCAAGAGACCCAGTACTTC. Protein: CASVGAGQETQYF.

This chain links TRBV29-1 with TRBJ2-7; 11 bases are a match to TRBD1. This CDR3 region has 15 residues. Germline CDR1 and CDR2: SQVTM and ANQGSEA. J lost 2 bases, V lost 5 bases, and 8 bases had no gene match. This CDR3 is CSVLGGTGGTYEQYF. CDR3 in DNA: TGCAGCGTTTTGGGAGGGACAGGGGGAACCTACGAGCAGTACTTC.

V and J are TRBV5-1 and TRBJ1-6; D perhaps matches TRBD1 (6 bases). CDR3 size: 15 residues. Germline V gives CDR1 SGHRS, CDR2 YFSETQ. Trimming cost V 0 bases and J 9 bases, with 13 bases left between them. CDR3 region: CASSLASGDRSPLHF. CDR3 nucleotides: TGCGCCAGCAGCTTGGCGTCAGGGGATCGTTCACCCCTCCACTTT.

A note on this clone: The sample carries other DNA sequences with the same CDR3. The chain has TRBV30 and TRBJ1-2; D not resolved. The CDR3 sequence is 13 residues long. Germline V lookup: CDR1 GTSNPN, CDR2 SVGIG (reference sequence). V gave up 0 bases and J gave up 5 bases, with 10 bases separating them. This CDR3 reads CAWSVKGGYGYTF. As DNA, the CDR3 is TGTGCCTGGAGTGTAAAAGGTGGTTATGGCTACACCTTC.

The chain employs TRBV25-1 and TRBJ1-6; D is unclear. Trimming took off 1 base at V and 12 bases at J, with 13 bases between the two ends. This CDR3 is built from 14 residues. CDR1 is MGHDK, CDR2 SYGVNS, per germline. CDR3 protein: CASSESQIPRPLHF. The CDR3 nucleotides are TGTGCCAGCAGTGAATCGCAGATTCCACGACCCCTCCACTTT.

The chain recombines TRBV29-1 with TRBJ1-1, with D possibly TRBD1 on 6 matching bases. Germline lookup yields CDR1 SQVTM and CDR2 ANQGSEA. Trimming removed 7 bases at V and 4 bases at J, with 19 bases between. The CDR3 sequence is 14 residues long. CDR3 DNA sequence: TGCAGCGCTCAGGACAGACGGGGTGGCACTGAAGCTTTCTTT. Amino acids: CSAQDRRGGTEAFF.

This chain uses TRBV28 with TRBJ1-2; D ambiguous. CDR1 MDHEN and CDR2 SYDVKM come from the germline V gene. The CDR3 has 12 amino acids. The V and J ends lost 6 bases and 4 bases respectively, with 9 bases between them. The CDR3 DNA follows: TGTGCCAGCAGCCGCCGGACCTATGGCTACACCTTC. This gives the protein CASSRRTYGYTF.

The V call is TRBV4-3, the J call TRBJ1-6; maybe TRBD1 (5 bases). CDR1 LGHNA and CDR2 YSLEER come from the germline V gene. Trimming took off 2 bases at V and 8 bases at J, with 13 bases between the two ends. CDR3 length: 15 residues. For the CDR3, the DNA is TGCGCCAGCAGCCAATCGGGACGCTGGGATTCACCCCTCCACTTT. It yields the protein CASSQSGRWDSPLHF.

The CDR3 sequence is CASRPTAYYEQYF. DNA for the CDR3: TGCGCCAGCAGGCCGACGGCGTACTACGAGCAGTACTTC. V gene TRBV5-1 combines with J gene TRBJ2-7; D remains ambiguous. CDR1 and CDR2 from the germline V gene are SGHRS and YFSETQ. Trimming left V 5 bases short and J 3 bases short, with 12 bases between. The CDR3 has 13 amino acids.

Remarks on this clone: One end of the junction fails to match germline, which may point to a read error. The DNA for the CDR3 is TGTGCTAGCAGCTTGGGGGACAGCTCCTACGAGCAGTACTTC. It is translated as CASSLGDSSYEQYF. The rearrangement links TRBV7-7 to TRBJ2-7; TRBD1 matches 7 bases. From germline, CDR1 is SSHAT and CDR2 FNYEAQ (reference sequence). The CDR3 consists of 14 residues.

This clone appeared a few times. The genes are TRBV29-1 and TRBJ2-5, with D perhaps matching TRBD1 (5 bases). CDR1 is SQVTM and CDR2 is ANQGSEA in the germline V gene. The CDR3 length is 13 residues. The V gene lost 7 bases and the J gene lost 0 bases, with 12 bases spanning the gap. The CDR3 protein is CSGTDIHQETQYF. CDR3 nucleotide sequence: TGCAGCGGAACGGACATCCACCAAGAGACCCAGTACTTC.

The chain is built from TRBV2 and TRBJ2-3; 9 nucleotides match TRBD1. After removal of 1 base from V and 2 bases from J, the junction contained 4 bases not matched to a gene. This CDR3 spans 16 amino acids. Germline assignment: CDR1 SNHLY and CDR2 FYNNEI. The CDR3 DNA reads as TGTGCCAGCAGTGAAGACAGGGGGCTTTACACAGATACGCAGTATTTT. It codes for CASSEDRGLYTDTQYF.

This clone was observed a single time. The rearrangement uses TRBV11-2 and TRBJ2-5; tentative D call: TRBD1 (6 bases). V was pared by 1 base and J by 3 bases, with 6 bases between. Germline assignment: CDR1 SGHAT and CDR2 FQNNGV. The CDR3 has 13 residues. The CDR3 here is CASSLGTEETQYF. CDR3 nucleotide sequence: TGTGCCAGCAGCTTAGGGACAGAAGAGACCCAGTACTTC.

As for this clone: Other DNA sequences in this specimen translate into the identical CDR3. The chain combines TRBV30 with TRBJ1-2; no firm D call. The V gene lost 4 bases and the J gene lost 2 bases, with 5 bases spanning the gap. This CDR3 spans 11 amino acids. Germline V gives CDR1 GTSNPN, CDR2 SVGIG (reference sequence). The CDR3 DNA follows: TGTGCCTGGATGGGCAACTATGGCTACACCTTC. Protein sequence: CAWMGNYGYTF. The whole variable domain, remainder taken from reference TRBV30 and TRBJ1-2, is SQTIHQWPATLVQPVGSPLSLECTVEGTSNPNLYWYRQAAGRGLQLLFYSVGIGQISSEVPQNLSASRPQDRQFILSSKKLLLSDSGFYLCAWMGNYGYTFGSGTRLTVV.

This clone was detected only once. The rearrangement links TRBV29-1 to TRBJ2-3; D gene uncertain. This CDR3 contains 10 residues. Trimming shortened V by 7 bases and J by 9 bases, and 11 bases separated the two germline ends. Germline V CDR1 and CDR2: SQVTM, ANQGSEA. CDR3 coding DNA: TGCAGCGCTCTCCGAGGAACGCAGTATTTT. Encoded protein: CSALRGTQYF.

The CDR3 loop reads CSVIIRGYEQYF. The CDR3 nucleotides read TGCAGCGTAATAATCAGGGGCTACGAGCAGTACTTC. The chain combines TRBV29-1 with TRBJ2-7, with D tentatively TRBD1 (6 bases). V lost 6 bases, J lost 3 bases, and 12 bases lay in between. The CDR3 has 12 residues. CDR1 and CDR2 (germline): SQVTM, ANQGSEA.

V is TRBV5-1 and J is TRBJ1-2, with TRBD1 matching over 8 bases. The CDR3 contains 14 residues. Trimming cost V 4 bases and J 10 bases; bases outside gene matches: 12. Germline values: CDR1 SGHRS, CDR2 YFSETQ. The CDR3 reads CASSPIDDRGFYTF. In nucleotides, the CDR3 is TGCGCCAGCAGCCCTATAGATGACAGGGGCTTCTACACCTTC.

The J gene is TRBJ2-5, the V gene TRBV15; D remains unclear. This CDR3 contains 16 residues. Between the trimmed V and J ends, which lost 0 bases and 5 bases, there was a span of 16 bases. The germline V gene has CDR1 LNHNV and CDR2 YYDKDF (reference sequence). This chain's CDR3 is CATSREGWWGTETQYF. DNA of the CDR3: TGTGCCACCAGCAGAGAAGGGTGGTGGGGAACGGAGACCCAGTACTTC.

The chain links TRBV6-6 to TRBJ1-3; D gene unclear. CDR1 is MNHNY and CDR2 is SVGAGI in the germline V gene (reference sequence). The CDR3 contains 16 residues. The V end lost 2 bases, the J end lost 0 bases, and 11 bases lay between the germline ends. The CDR3, as DNA: TGTGCCAGCAGTTACCCGACATCGAGCTCTGGAAACACCATATATTTT. The encoded protein is CASSYPTSSSGNTIYF.